The rows below give T cell receptor beta chains drawn from one sample of a study of graft-versus-host responses after intestinal transplantation. The repertoire was sequenced with immunoSEQ multiplex PCR; TCRdb's copy has only in-frame clones and lacks some. The profile shows tens of thousands of clones, around 94% of them singletons. The sample consisted of PBMCs, taken 16 days after intestinal transplant. Receptor source: a human patient who received an intestinal transplant, so some T cells may come from the graft donor. Each CDR3 is given with its conserved first and last residue. The order of the fields is D gene, J gene, clone size, V gene, CDR3 protein, CDR3 DNA. The D gene is left open where the match is weak. Some rows have no size entry. The others give once, few or many, or a class for an expanded clone.

TRBD2 | TRBJ2-1 | . | TRBV28 | CASSWGLDNNEQFF | TGTGCCAGCAGTTGGGGACTAGATAACAATGAGCAGTTCTTC
. | TRBJ2-1 | . | TRBV6-5 | CASSYSAGSVEQFF | TGTGCCAGCAGTTACTCGGCGGGGAGCGTTGAGCAGTTCTTC
. | TRBJ1-1 | . | TRBV15 | CATSSQNTEAFF | TGTGCCACCAGCAGCCAGAACACTGAAGCTTTCTTT
. | TRBJ1-5 | . | TRBV15 | CATSFLRDGQPQHF | TGTGCCACCAGCTTCTTGAGGGACGGGCAGCCCCAGCATTTT
. | TRBJ1-1 | once | TRBV27 | CASSSLRGDSTEAFF | TGTGCCAGCAGTTCTCTTCGGGGAGATAGCACTGAAGCTTTCTTT
TRBD1 | TRBJ1-2 | . | TRBV11-2 | CASSLTGQHYGYTF | TGTGCCAGCAGCCTGACGGGACAGCACTATGGCTACACCTTC
. | TRBJ1-6 | . | TRBV4-1 | CASSQVAGGDSPLHF | TGCGCCAGCAGCCAAGTAGCCGGGGGAGATTCACCCCTCCACTTT
. | TRBJ2-7 | . | TRBV11-2 | CASSLSQNEQYF | TGTGCCAGCAGCCTTAGTCAGAACGAGCAGTACTTC
. | TRBJ2-7 | . | TRBV6-5 | CASSTGSYEQYF | TGTGCCAGCAGTACAGGGTCCTACGAGCAGTACTTC
. | TRBJ2-2 | . | TRBV28 | CASRHGTGELFF | TGTGCCAGCAGGCACGGGACCGGGGAGCTGTTTTTT
. | TRBJ1-5 | . | TRBV19 | CASNAGPGGVYQPQHF | TGTGCCAGTAACGCGGGACCTGGTGGAGTCTATCAGCCCCAGCATTTT
TRBD2 | TRBJ2-1 | . | TRBV29-1 | CSVEGGLGNEQFF | TGCAGCGTTGAAGGGGGACTAGGCAATGAGCAGTTCTTC
TRBD1 | TRBJ2-7 | . | TRBV28 | CASRLTGAYEQYF | TGTGCCAGCAGATTAACAGGGGCGTACGAGCAGTACTTC
TRBD1 | TRBJ2-3 | . | TRBV5-1 | CASSYLSGTGEGDTQYF | TGCGCCAGCAGTTACCTATCCGGGACAGGGGAGGGGGATACGCAGTATTTT
. | TRBJ1-2 | . | TRBV28 | CASSLKGRGYTF | TGTGCCAGCAGTTTAAAAGGGAGGGGCTACACCTTC
TRBD2 | TRBJ2-7 | . | TRBV14 | CASSQDGLAQTYEQYF | TGTGCCAGCAGCCAAGACGGACTAGCCCAGACCTACGAGCAGTACTTC
TRBD1 | TRBJ1-1 | . | TRBV7-9 | CASSLSRDRGTEAFF | TGTGCCAGCAGCTTGTCCCGGGACAGGGGCACTGAAGCTTTCTTT
. | TRBJ1-3 | . | TRBV7-3 | CASSTGGSGNTIYF | TGTGCCAGCAGTACTGGGGGCTCTGGAAACACCATATATTTT
. | TRBJ2-7 | . | TRBV20-1 | CSATVEAEQYF | TGCAGTGCTACCGTAGAGGCCGAGCAGTACTTC
. | TRBJ1-1 | . | TRBV19 | CASIGGPSMNTEAFF | TGTGCCAGTATCGGGGGGCCCTCAATGAACACTGAAGCTTTCTTT
. | TRBJ1-1 | . | TRBV7-6 | CASSSKMNTEAFF | TGTGCCAGCAGCTCGAAAATGAACACTGAAGCTTTCTTT
TRBD2 | TRBJ2-7 | . | TRBV16 | CASSQFLAGDEQYF | TGTGCCAGCAGCCAATTCCTAGCGGGAGACGAGCAGTACTTC
TRBD1 | TRBJ2-7 | . | TRBV4-1 | CASSKGQESYEQYF | TGCGCCAGCAGCAAAGGACAGGAGTCCTACGAGCAGTACTTC
TRBD1 | TRBJ2-7 | . | TRBV5-6 | CASSLGGQLAYEQYF | TGTGCCAGCAGCTTAGGGGGACAGCTCGCCTACGAGCAGTACTTC
. | TRBJ2-7 | . | TRBV15 | CATSRARDVTYEQYF | TGTGCCACCAGCAGAGCCCGAGACGTAACCTACGAGCAGTACTTC
TRBD2 | TRBJ2-1 | . | TRBV5-4 | CASRAWGTSNEQFF | TGTGCCAGCAGGGCGTGGGGGACTAGCAATGAGCAGTTCTTC
. | TRBJ1-2 | . | TRBV27 | CASSLLSVGRNYGYTF | TGTGCCAGCAGTTTATTGAGTGTGGGGCGGAACTATGGCTACACCTTC
. | TRBJ1-5 | . | TRBV15 | CATSREGGNQPQHF | TGTGCCACCAGCAGAGAGGGCGGCAATCAGCCCCAGCATTTT
. | TRBJ2-3 | . | TRBV11-2 | CASSFYWNRGGGTDTQYF | TGTGCCAGCAGCTTTTATTGGAATAGGGGTGGGGGCACAGATACGCAGTATTTT
. | TRBJ1-5 | . | TRBV6-1 | CASSEDSPQPQHF | TGTGCCAGCAGTGAGGACAGTCCCCAGCCCCAGCATTTT
. | TRBJ2-1 | . | TRBV9 | CASSVSDFNEQFF | TGTGCCAGCAGCGTCAGTGATTTTAATGAGCAGTTCTTC
. | TRBJ2-7 | . | TRBV6-5 | CASRGAHEQYF | TGTGCCAGCCGGGGGGCCCACGAGCAGTACTTC
. | TRBJ2-4 | . | TRBV28 | CASSPESPDKLAKNIQYF | TGTGCCAGCAGCCCCGAGAGTCCGGACAAACTAGCCAAAAACATTCAGTACTTC
. | TRBJ2-4 | . | TRBV28 | CASSLPGFAKNIQYF | TGTGCCAGCAGCCTGCCAGGGTTTGCCAAAAACATTCAGTACTTC
. | TRBJ1-1 | . | TRBV9 | CASSVAEGTSNLNTEAFF | TGTGCCAGCAGCGTAGCCGAGGGGACTAGCAACCTGAACACTGAAGCTTTCTTT
TRBD2 | TRBJ2-1 | . | TRBV27 | CASTTSGAYNEQFF | TGTGCCAGCACCACTAGCGGGGCCTACAATGAGCAGTTCTTC
. | TRBJ2-7 | . | TRBV5-1 | CASSLVQTRVDEQYF | TGCGCCAGCAGCTTGGTTCAGACGAGGGTGGACGAGCAGTACTTC
. | TRBJ2-7 | . | TRBV27 | CASSPDQNATYEQYF | TGTGCCAGCAGTCCAGATCAGAACGCGACCTACGAGCAGTACTTC
TRBD2 | TRBJ2-2 | . | TRBV9 | CASSVAPLAGATGELFF | TGTGCCAGCAGCGTAGCTCCTCTAGCGGGAGCCACCGGGGAGCTGTTTTTT
. | TRBJ2-7 | once | TRBV5-4 | CASSEKTDPPYEQYF | TGTGCCAGCAGCGAGAAGACGGACCCACCCTACGAGCAGTACTTC
. | TRBJ2-3 | . | TRBV5-1 | CASSLVGHSSTDTQYF | TGCGCCAGCAGCTTGGTCGGGCATTCTAGCACAGATACGCAGTATTTT
. | TRBJ1-6 | . | TRBV28 | CASSFRSSYNSPLHF | TGTGCCAGCAGTTTCAGGAGCTCCTATAATTCACCCCTCCACTTT
. | TRBJ1-2 | . | TRBV5-6 | CASSSRVGYGYTF | TGTGCCAGCAGCTCCAGGGTTGGCTATGGCTACACCTTC
. | TRBJ2-2 | . | TRBV9 | CASSPPTGPRFSGELFF | TGTGCCAGCAGCCCTCCCACGGGCCCCCGTTTTAGCGGGGAGCTGTTTTTT
. | TRBJ2-1 | . | TRBV9 | CASSPSSGYQFF | TGTGCCAGCAGCCCCTCTAGTGGCTACCAGTTCTTC
TRBD1 | TRBJ1-1 | . | TRBV9 | CASSVATGGNTEAFF | TGTGCCAGCAGCGTAGCGACAGGGGGCAACACTGAAGCTTTCTTT
. | TRBJ1-3 | . | TRBV30 | CAWREQYSGNTIYF | TGTGCCTGGAGAGAACAGTACTCTGGAAACACCATATATTTT
. | TRBJ2-7 | . | TRBV5-1 | CASSLDTATSPAGVPYEQYF | TGCGCCAGCAGCTTGGACACAGCGACTAGTCCCGCCGGAGTTCCCTACGAGCAGTACTTC
. | TRBJ2-7 | . | TRBV28 | CASSFRVGDEQYF | TGTGCCAGCAGTTTCAGGGTGGGGGACGAGCAGTACTTC
. | TRBJ2-1 | . | TRBV7-3 | CASSLNGGSYNEQFF | TGTGCCAGCAGCTTAAATGGGGGCTCCTACAATGAGCAGTTCTTC
. | TRBJ2-7 | . | TRBV11-2 | CASSLDRHHTYEQYF | TGTGCCAGCAGCTTAGATCGGCACCACACCTACGAGCAGTACTTC
TRBD1 | TRBJ2-7 | . | TRBV5-8 | CASSLGGQLTYEQYF | TGTGCCAGCAGCTTGGGGGGACAGCTCACCTACGAGCAGTACTTC
. | TRBJ2-5 | . | TRBV7-6 | CASSLGVRVSGEETQYF | TGTGCCAGCAGCTTAGGAGTGCGGGTTAGCGGCGAAGAGACCCAGTACTTC